These T cell receptor beta chains were read from a single sample in a study of blood T cell repertoires in COVID-19. The table came from immunoSEQ multiplex PCR; TCRdb's copy has only in-frame clones and leaves some out. This sample has under 130,000 clones, with 75% to 90% found just once. Input material: peripheral blood. The receptors stem from a human donor in a cohort sampled during active COVID-19. Each CDR3 is given with its conserved first and last residue. The order of the fields is CDR3 length, D gene, clone size, V gene, J gene, CDR3 protein, CDR3 DNA. The D gene is left open where the match is weak. Size is omitted from some rows. Given values are once, few, many or a class for expanded clones.

cdr3_length: 15; d_call: -; clone_size: -; v_call: TRBV9; j_call: TRBJ2-1; cdr3_aa: CASSVDGGSYNEQFF; cdr3_nt: TGTGCCAGCAGCGTAGACGGTGGCTCCTACAATGAGCAGTTCTTC
cdr3_length: 16; d_call: TRBD1; clone_size: -; v_call: TRBV2; j_call: TRBJ2-2; cdr3_aa: CASSGQGAGGTGELFF; cdr3_nt: TGTGCCAGCAGCGGACAGGGGGCTGGTGGCACCGGGGAGCTGTTTTTT
cdr3_length: 18; d_call: -; clone_size: -; v_call: TRBV11-2; j_call: TRBJ2-3; cdr3_aa: CASSLVVRGEGVTDTQYF; cdr3_nt: TGTGCCAGCAGCTTAGTTGTCAGGGGTGAAGGCGTCACAGATACGCAGTATTTT
cdr3_length: 14; d_call: TRBD1; clone_size: -; v_call: TRBV27; j_call: TRBJ1-1; cdr3_aa: CASKTGGAGTEAFF; cdr3_nt: TGTGCCAGCAAAACAGGGGGCGCGGGCACTGAAGCTTTCTTT
cdr3_length: 15; d_call: TRBD1; clone_size: -; v_call: TRBV19; j_call: TRBJ2-3; cdr3_aa: CASFSGTGGRDTQYF; cdr3_nt: TGTGCCAGCTTCTCCGGGACAGGGGGCAGGGATACGCAGTATTTT
cdr3_length: 14; d_call: TRBD1; clone_size: -; v_call: TRBV29-1; j_call: TRBJ1-1; cdr3_aa: CSVEDSKRQGGAFF; cdr3_nt: TGCAGCGTTGAAGATTCGAAAAGACAGGGTGGTGCTTTCTTT
cdr3_length: 11; d_call: -; clone_size: -; v_call: TRBV7-2; j_call: TRBJ2-1; cdr3_aa: CASSPRGEQFF; cdr3_nt: TGTGCCAGCAGCCCCCGGGGGGAGCAGTTCTTC
cdr3_length: 20; d_call: TRBD1; clone_size: -; v_call: TRBV3-1/TRBV3-2; j_call: TRBJ2-6; cdr3_aa: CASSHGPTGGLRSGANVLTF; cdr3_nt: TGTGCCAGCAGCCACGGACCTACAGGGGGCCTTCGCTCTGGGGCCAACGTCCTGACTTTC
cdr3_length: 16; d_call: TRBD1; clone_size: -; v_call: TRBV5-1; j_call: TRBJ2-5; cdr3_aa: CASSSLGTGAQETQYF; cdr3_nt: TGCGCCAGCAGTTCGCTTGGGACAGGAGCCCAAGAGACCCAGTACTTC
cdr3_length: 17; d_call: -; clone_size: -; v_call: TRBV3-1/TRBV3-2; j_call: TRBJ2-1; cdr3_aa: CASSHEPPLRMNNEQFF; cdr3_nt: TGTGCCAGCAGCCACGAACCCCCCTTGCGCATGAACAATGAGCAGTTCTTC
cdr3_length: 13; d_call: -; clone_size: -; v_call: TRBV29-1; j_call: TRBJ2-1; cdr3_aa: CSALARGHNEQFF; cdr3_nt: TGCAGCGCCCTCGCGCGGGGGCACAATGAGCAGTTCTTC
cdr3_length: 14; d_call: -; clone_size: -; v_call: TRBV4-3; j_call: TRBJ2-5; cdr3_aa: CASSLGTGRETQYF; cdr3_nt: TGCGCCAGCAGCCTGGGGACTGGGAGGGAGACCCAGTACTTC
cdr3_length: 14; d_call: -; clone_size: -; v_call: TRBV5-1; j_call: TRBJ2-1; cdr3_aa: CASSLGGFINEQFF; cdr3_nt: TGCGCCAGCAGCTTGGGAGGCTTCATCAATGAGCAGTTCTTC
cdr3_length: 14; d_call: -; clone_size: -; v_call: TRBV7-6; j_call: TRBJ1-5; cdr3_aa: CASSPGIPNQPQHF; cdr3_nt: TGTGCCAGCAGCCCCGGGATCCCGAATCAGCCCCAGCATTTT
cdr3_length: 13; d_call: -; clone_size: -; v_call: TRBV6-6; j_call: TRBJ1-1; cdr3_aa: CATSAGVPTEAFF; cdr3_nt: TGTGCCACTTCCGCAGGGGTACCCACTGAAGCTTTCTTT
cdr3_length: 14; d_call: TRBD1; clone_size: -; v_call: TRBV7-9; j_call: TRBJ1-4; cdr3_aa: CASSLDRATEKLFF; cdr3_nt: TGTGCCAGCAGCTTGGACAGGGCAACCGAAAAACTGTTTTTT
cdr3_length: 13; d_call: -; clone_size: -; v_call: TRBV27; j_call: TRBJ1-2; cdr3_aa: CASSLRGNYGYTF; cdr3_nt: TGTGCCAGCAGTCTTCGGGGAAACTATGGCTACACCTTC
cdr3_length: 16; d_call: -; clone_size: -; v_call: TRBV3-1/TRBV3-2; j_call: TRBJ2-7; cdr3_aa: CASSPRGWPAAYEQYF; cdr3_nt: TGTGCCAGCAGCCCCAGGGGTTGGCCCGCGGCCTACGAGCAGTACTTC
cdr3_length: 14; d_call: -; clone_size: -; v_call: TRBV19; j_call: TRBJ1-1; cdr3_aa: CASSMGLQNTEAFF; cdr3_nt: TGTGCCAGTAGTATGGGACTTCAGAACACTGAAGCTTTCTTT
cdr3_length: 14; d_call: -; clone_size: -; v_call: TRBV5-1; j_call: TRBJ1-1; cdr3_aa: CASSSGMGRTEAFF; cdr3_nt: TGCGCCAGCAGCTCTGGTATGGGGCGTACTGAAGCTTTCTTT
cdr3_length: 13; d_call: TRBD1; clone_size: -; v_call: TRBV18; j_call: TRBJ1-1; cdr3_aa: CASSGTENTEAFF; cdr3_nt: TGTGCCAGCTCCGGGACAGAGAACACTGAAGCTTTCTTT
cdr3_length: 15; d_call: TRBD1; clone_size: once; v_call: TRBV18; j_call: TRBJ2-7; cdr3_aa: CASSLGQRGDYEQYF; cdr3_nt: TGTGCCAGCTCGCTGGGACAGAGAGGGGACTACGAGCAGTACTTC
cdr3_length: 15; d_call: -; clone_size: -; v_call: TRBV24-1; j_call: TRBJ2-3; cdr3_aa: CATSDSRGIRDTQYF; cdr3_nt: TGTGCCACCAGTGATTCCCGGGGGATTAGGGATACGCAGTATTTT